A selection of T cell receptor beta chains follows, all from one sample in a study of glioma-infiltrating T cells. TCRdb passed the multiplex PCR reads through MiXCR, listing each CDR3 protein once. The profile shows 93,000 or so distinct CDR3 sequences, 25% to 35% of them singletons. Sequencing was done on a sample of glioma tissue, nonneoplastic brain tissue, or PBMCs (not recorded which). The receptors were gathered from a human donor with low-grade glioma or glioblastoma, undergoing nonglioma brain surgery, or in good health (not recorded which). CDR3s include the opening cysteine and the closing phenylalanine or tryptophan. A D gene is named only where the DNA matches it firmly. A clone size is listed for some rows: how often the clone was seen (once, few, many), or a class if it is expanded.

D gene	V gene	J gene	clone size	CDR3 protein	CDR3 DNA
TRBD2	TRBV28	TRBJ2-5	many	CASSLIAGEKETQYF	TGTGCCAGCAGTTTGATCGCGGGGGAAAAAGAGACCCAGTACTTC
.	TRBV9	TRBJ1-1	few	CASSATMTEAFF	TGTGCCAGCAGCGCAACCATGACTGAAGCTTTCTTT
.	TRBV4-1	TRBJ2-3	.	CAGSQDGGSDTQYF	TGCGCCGGCAGCCAAGATGGAGGGTCAGATACGCAGTACTTT
TRBD1	TRBV2	TRBJ1-2	many	CATPTGSGYGYTF	TGTGCCACCCCGACAGGGAGCGGCTATGGCTACACCTTC
.	TRBV6-1	TRBJ1-5	many	CASRRDSNQPQHF	TGTGCCAGCAGGAGAGATAGCAATCAGCCCCAGCATTTT
TRBD2	TRBV7-2	TRBJ2-7	.	CASSGSGGLAGAGYYEQYF	TGTGCCAGCAGCGGTAGCGGGGGACTAGCGGGGGCCGGTTACTACGAGCAGTACTTC
.	TRBV6-1	TRBJ1-2	many	CASSGGGNYGYTF	TGTGCCAGCTCTGGGGGGGGCAACTATGGCTACACCTTC
.	TRBV19	TRBJ2-1	many	CASNEQAKQYNEQFF	TGTGCCAGTAATGAGCAGGCGAAACAATACAATGAGCAGTTCTTC
TRBD1	TRBV29-1	TRBJ1-2	.	CSVGQGANYGYTF	TGCAGCGTTGGACAGGGGGCTAACTATGGCTACACCTTC
TRBD1	TRBV6-1	TRBJ2-7	many	CASKRTGTYEQYF	TGTGCCAGCAAGCGGACAGGGACCTACGAGCAGTACTTC
TRBD2	TRBV19	TRBJ2-1	once	CASSLETSGVFREKFF	TGTGCCAGTAGCCTCGAGACTAGCGGGGTTTTTAGGGAGAAGTTCTTC
.	TRBV6-2/TRBV6-3	TRBJ2-5	many	CASSYYLQETQYF	TGTGCCAGCAGTTACTATCTACAAGAGACCCAGTACTTC
.	TRBV29-1	TRBJ1-4	.	CSVRADNEKLFF	TGCAGCGTTAGGGCTGATAATGAAAAACTGTTTTTT
.	TRBV9	TRBJ1-1	.	CASSVGGKTEAFF	TGTGCCAGCAGCGTAGGGGGGAAGACTGAAGCTTTCTTT
.	TRBV29-1	TRBJ1-1	.	CSVQGGDTEAFF	TGCAGCGTTCAGGGTGGGGACACTGAAGCTTTCTTT
.	TRBV2	TRBJ2-7	.	CASNTGIAYEQYF	TGTGCCAGCAATACAGGGATCGCCTACGAGCAGTACTTC
.	TRBV3-1	TRBJ1-5	few	CASSQDFIPENQPQHF	TGTGCCAGCAGCCAAGATTTTATACCCGAGAATCAGCCCCAGCATTTT
.	TRBV7-2	TRBJ1-2	few	CASSLEIPYGYTF	TGTGCCAGCAGCTTAGAGATCCCCTATGGCTACACCTTC
TRBD1	TRBV6-1	TRBJ2-1	many	CASTQDRGTNEQFF	TGTGCCAGCACCCAGGACAGGGGGACCAATGAGCAGTTCTTC
TRBD1	TRBV7-9	TRBJ1-1	many	CASSRQGDTEAFF	TGTGCCAGCAGCCGACAGGGGGACACTGAAGCTTTCTTT
.	TRBV6-2/TRBV6-3	TRBJ2-5	many	CASSFDTQETQYF	TGTGCCAGCAGTTTCGACACCCAAGAGACCCAGTACTTC
.	TRBV6-1	TRBJ1-1	many	CASSHTGTEAFF	TGTGCCAGCAGTCATACAGGGACTGAAGCTTTCTTT
.	TRBV20-1	TRBJ2-7	many	CSAKTGHLYEQYF	TGCAGTGCTAAAACGGGACACCTATACGAGCAGTACTTC
.	TRBV20-1	TRBJ2-7	many	CSAPPLAGTKYEQYF	TGCAGTGCCCCCCCCCTTGCAGGGACAAAGTACGAGCAGTACTTC
.	TRBV20-1	TRBJ1-3	many	CSASPQALSGNTIYF	TGCAGTGCTAGCCCCCAAGCGCTCTCTGGAAACACCATATATTTT
.	TRBV29-1	TRBJ1-1	.	CSVRHGTSAEAFF	TGCAGCGTTAGGCATGGGACATCGGCTGAAGCTTTCTTT
.	TRBV6-4	TRBJ2-2	few	CASSQDRSGELFF	TGTGCCAGCAGTCAAGACCGGTCCGGGGAGCTGTTTTTT
.	TRBV28	TRBJ1-2	many	CASSVAAGYYGYTF	TGTGCCAGCAGCGTAGCCGCTGGGTACTATGGCTACACCTTC
.	TRBV27	TRBJ1-2	many	CASSWAQGSSNYGYTF	TGTGCCAGCAGTTGGGCACAGGGATCTTCTAACTATGGCTACACCTTC
.	TRBV4-2	TRBJ1-6	many	CASSHRDGNSPLHF	TGTGCCAGCAGCCATCGGGACGGTAATTCACCCCTCCACTTT
.	TRBV6-1	TRBJ2-3	many	CASSLQGGGPDTQYF	TGTGCCAGCAGCCTACAGGGAGGCGGTCCAGATACGCAGTATTTT
.	TRBV20-1	TRBJ1-5	many	CSARYTGNQPQHF	TGCAGTGCTAGATACACAGGGAATCAGCCCCAGCATTTT
TRBD1	TRBV7-2	TRBJ2-5	many	CASSPMDRAFETQYF	TGTGCCAGCAGCCCGATGGACAGGGCCTTTGAGACCCAGTACTTC
.	TRBV6-2/TRBV6-3	TRBJ2-5	.	CASRRTIEAQYF	TGTGCCTCGAGGAGAACTATCGAGGCCCAGTACTTC
TRBD1	TRBV12-3/TRBV12-4	TRBJ2-7	few	CASSQSRDRGHEQYF	TGTGCCAGCAGTCAAAGCCGGGACAGGGGTCACGAGCAGTACTTC
TRBD1	TRBV6-1	TRBJ1-1	many	CASTRQGNTEAFF	TGTGCCAGCACCCGACAGGGGAACACTGAAGCTTTCTTT
.	TRBV2	TRBJ2-5	.	CASSGRASPLVETQYF	TGTGCCAGCAGTGGGCGAGCCTCCCCGTTGGTAGAGACCCAGTACTTC
TRBD1	TRBV11-3	TRBJ2-5	many	CASSARTGDEQYF	TGTGCCAGCAGCGCCCGGACAGGGGATGAACAGTACTTC
.	TRBV7-9	TRBJ1-1	.	CASSLAKANTEAFF	TGTGCCAGCAGCTTAGCGAAGGCGAACACTGAAGCTTTCTTT
.	TRBV20-1	TRBJ1-5	many	CSARLRVIPNQPQHF	TGCAGTGCTAGGCTCAGGGTGATCCCCAATCAGCCCCAGCATTTT
.	TRBV15	TRBJ1-3	many	CATSRRDTLSGNTIYF	TGTGCCACCAGCAGGAGGGACACACTCTCTGGAAACACCATATATTTT
TRBD2	TRBV18	TRBJ2-5	few	CASSPGTRRGETQYF	TGTGCCAGCTCACCAGGGACTAGAAGAGGAGAGACCCAGTACTTC
.	TRBV30	TRBJ1-2	.	CAWSVLRGKGYTF	TGTGCCTGGAGTGTACTGCGAGGGAAAGGCTACACCTTC
.	TRBV15	TRBJ1-6	many	CATSARDLGSPLHF	TGTGCCACCAGCGCCCGGGACCTGGGTTCACCCCTCCACTTT
.	TRBV28	TRBJ1-6	.	CASSLYGQSLSPLHF	TGTGCCAGCAGTTTATATGGACAGTCGTTATCACCCCTCCACTTT
.	TRBV28	TRBJ1-1	many	CASSSQLIHSGDTEAFF	TGTGCCAGCAGTTCTCAACTGATCCACAGCGGTGACACTGAAGCTTTCTTT
.	TRBV20-1	TRBJ1-5	many	CSARDSGVGGLNQPQHF	TGCAGTGCTAGAGATAGCGGGGTCGGGGGTTTGAATCAGCCCCAGCATTTT
.	TRBV20-1	TRBJ2-2	many	CSFRDPGTGELFF	TGCAGTTTTCGGGACCCGGGGACCGGGGAGCTGTTTTTT
TRBD2	TRBV6-1	TRBJ2-1	many	CASEPSGGAGEQFF	TGTGCCAGCGAACCTAGCGGGGGGGCAGGGGAGCAGTTCTTC
TRBD1	TRBV29-1	TRBJ2-5	few	CSVGMDRGYQETQYF	TGCAGCGTTGGAATGGACAGGGGGTACCAAGAGACCCAGTACTTC
.	TRBV12-5	TRBJ2-5	.	CASGLDTGMGQETQYF	TGTGCTAGTGGTTTGGACACAGGGATGGGACAAGAGACCCAGTACTTC
TRBD1	TRBV7-2	TRBJ2-3	many	CASSLMRGRTDTQYF	TGTGCCAGCAGCTTAATGAGGGGGCGCACAGATACGCAGTATTTT
TRBD2	TRBV4-1	TRBJ2-5	.	CASSPTGLASFQETQYF	TGCGCCAGCAGCCCGACCGGACTAGCGAGCTTCCAAGAGACCCAGTACTTC